This T cell receptor beta chain appears in the sequencing data of a study of cytomegalovirus exposure and HLA in healthy donors (dated by TCRdb to the late 2010s). With respect to the entire study: In an earlier analysis of 550 to 750 of the donors, around 290 Gb of sequence data and 90 million to 130 million unique TCR beta sequences from about 179 million T cells were reported. About 5 DR-DQ haplotypes were handled as single units for association and clustering, since linkage in the cohort was strong. Besides the first cohort of approximately 710 subjects, a separate validation cohort made up of 95 to 150 different subjects was used. Donor age, sex, ethnicity and CMV serostatus were collected together with the repertoire data. In an earlier analysis of around 540 of the donors, high-throughput TCR beta sequencing was used to judge whether each TCR beta V gene segment behaved as functional or pseudogenic. Every discovery cohort repertoire had been produced on one sequencing platform. Rather than using new phenotypic data, the later analysis identified candidate immune exposures from TCR beta sequences and from how often those sequences occurred across donors. Approximately 300 gigabases of sequencing data and around 80 million unique TCR sequences made up an early release that covered several hundred HLA-typed donors. Using immunosequencing, the study profiled T cell repertoires from 640 or so subjects and related those repertoires to cytomegalovirus serostatus. Across around 400 genotyped donors of the cohort, an average of about 220,000 unique TCR beta nucleotide sequences per donor were sequenced, and 15% to 20% of those sequences were non-productive. To predict cytomegalovirus infection status, the study combined high-throughput TCR immunosequencing, statistical association of individual TCRs with disease status, and machine learning. Of the roughly 420 genotyped donors, approximately 80% were placed in the genetic ancestry cluster associated with self-reported Caucasian donors. The aim of the study was to test whether cataloging public T cell receptors could identify signatures of past pathogen exposure. In a later analysis, previously published TCR beta repertoires from hundreds of donors were re-analyzed and high-resolution HLA genotyping was added so that TCR occurrence patterns could be studied. A later genetic analysis used genome-wide SNP genotypes for 398 of the 666 donors, treating that subset as a discovery cohort. The number of donors typed differed by locus, with 629-630 for A, B, C, DRB1 and DQB1, around 560 for DQA1, about 610 for DPA1, and 472 for DPB1. HLA typing covered class I and class II loci at four-digit resolution. Results and caveats for the whole study, not just this receptor: A later analysis found that TCR association rates varied across HLA loci, with DRB1 alleles showing the most associated TCRs and HLA-C alleles the fewest. Three of the identified cytomegalovirus-associated TCR beta chains were confirmed in vitro to be specific for cytomegalovirus antigens. In an earlier analysis of about 600 of the donors, most TCR beta V segments appeared in productive rearrangements about 87% or about 30% of the time, broadly matching IMGT annotations. Some IMGT-functional V segments, including TRBV6-2 and TRBV6-3, could not be distinguished by the 87-base-pair reads and were therefore excluded. A further reported finding was that TCR beta sequences accurately predicted the HLA-A and HLA-B alleles for most subjects in the first cohort. A later analysis found that HLA-associated TCR beta chains were more clonally expanded and had lower generation probabilities than equally common non-associated chains. An association between a missense DCLRE1C variant and V-gene and J-gene trimming of TCR beta chains was found in a later genetic analysis and replicated in an independent cohort. Linkage disequilibrium might explain the correlated functional status among segregating V segments, but an unknown experimental factor could not be ruled out. The classifier was reported to diagnose cytomegalovirus status with high specificity and sensitivity in both the original cohort and the validation cohort. Most TCR sequences were observed very rarely across donors, whereas some public TCRs were present in many individuals. The study gave a list of 150 to 200 TCR beta chains associated with cytomegalovirus. Specific HLA alleles were associated with over 15,000 TCR beta sequences at a false discovery rate of 0.05 in a later analysis. The sequencing pipeline was judged likely to have produced a cluster of highly shared sequence variants as a technical artifact. Most CMV-associated TCR beta chains appeared to be HLA-restricted in a later analysis, and the HLA associations seemed to be driven largely by CMV exposure. A later analysis reported that several top co-occurrence clusters appeared linked to parvovirus B19, influenza, CMV and Epstein-Barr virus. The authors suggested that the approach could potentially be generalized to other disease states and immunological phenotypes. Compared with the approximately 670-donor mean, donors in an Asian-associated ancestry cluster had fewer N-insertions in productive TCRs, according to a later genetic analysis. The only immune exposure information available for the cohort was CMV serostatus. HLA typing was unavailable for some donors at each locus, so association tests used only the typed subset. Some 15 rarely observed V segments, including chromosome 9 orphons, were excluded from the earlier analysis of several hundred of the donors because counts were too low. When HLA alleles, especially DR and DQ, strongly co-occurred, TCR associations were difficult to assign to individual alleles. Sequencing depth was assumed to be roughly uniform across donors in the presence/absence analyses, though that assumption may not hold. This cohort had only TCR beta chains sequenced, and the lack of alpha or paired-chain data limited which features could be detected.

V loses 4 bases at its end and J loses 2 bases; junction bases beyond the gene matches: 8. The CDR3 runs 16 residues from the cysteine to the phenylalanine. Just CDR3 DNA is preserved here, 48 bases in frame from base 1. In the germline V gene (reference sequence), CDR1 corresponds to LNHDA and CDR2 to SQIVND. The cohort was made up of approximately 670 healthy bone marrow donors. All cohort members were sampled while nominally healthy, although unrecorded immune exposures were likely present. The donor tested CMV seronegative and was one of the 352 seronegative cohort members. Each donor provided a peripheral blood sample, and peripheral blood mononuclear cells were used for TCR beta sequencing. Genomic DNA was extracted from the blood cell samples with the Qiagen DNeasy Blood Extraction Kit. To prepare the library, the immunoSEQ multiplex PCR assay was applied. For the multiplex PCR, a mixture combining 60 forward primers for TCR Vbeta segments and 13 reverse primers for TCR Jbeta segments was used. The CDR3 region of rearranged TCR beta genes was amplified from genomic DNA by a multiplex PCR assay. Amplified TCR beta libraries were sequenced as 87-base-pair reads on the Illumina HiSeq System. As for how the authors treated the data: A later analysis tallied tens of millions of unique TCR beta chains across the roughly 610 repertoires, and some 10 million of those chains were shared by two or more donors. Raw reads were error-corrected and collapsed into unique sequences by a nearest-neighbor algorithm in which closely related sequences were merged to remove PCR and sequencing errors. Alignment of CDR3 sequences to IMGT reference sequences was used to assign V, D and J gene segments. Each retained sequence needed at least a six-nucleotide match to both a V gene segment and a J gene segment. A rearrangement counted as productive if the CDR3 had no stop codons and remained in frame with V and J, and every other rearrangement counted as non-productive. CDR3 was defined according to IMGT convention as the region running from the second conserved V-encoded cysteine to the conserved J-encoded phenylalanine. The earlier analysis of some 600 of the donors excluded sequences that lacked an unambiguous match to a single V gene segment. An earlier analysis of fewer than 750 of the donors called V segments functional above 56.7% productive rearrangements and segregating when the between-donor standard deviation exceeded 5%. To diagnose cytomegalovirus status from the catalog of TCR beta chain sequences, a statistical classification framework was built. In a later analysis, V and J genes were assigned by comparing TCR nucleotide sequences against IMGT/GENE-DB human TR gene sequences. A later analysis assigned CDR3 sequences and most-parsimonious VDJ recombination scenarios with the TCRdist pipeline. In a later analysis, each TCR beta chain was defined by its CDR3 amino acid sequence together with its V-gene family, and reads lacking a unique V-gene family were excluded. As a way to deal with suspected cross-contamination and a sequencing artifact, a later analysis dropped roughly 620 nucleotide sequences that were highly shared and had low generation probability. For each public chain, a later analysis derived a clonal expansion index from normalized ranks of inferred template counts within each repertoire. In a later analysis, generation probabilities were computed with a VDJ recombination model fitted to out-of-frame rearrangements, and the resulting probabilities were checked against IGoR. In a later analysis, TCR-TCR, TCR-HLA and TCR-CMV co-occurrence was scored with hypergeometric tests, and a repertoire-size bias correction was applied to TCR pairs. A later analysis estimated false discovery rates by permuting HLA or CMV assignments 20 times. In a later analysis, co-occurring TCRs were grouped with DBSCAN, and TCRdist sequence similarity was added when clustering was performed within HLA-allele-positive subsets. Repertoires with fewer than 30,000 or more than 120,000 public chains, plus five repertoires with anomalous nucleotide sharing, were excluded from co-occurrence clustering. Drawn from immuneACCESS, this table holds only the in-frame rearrangements with V and J called that TCRdb kept. Clones are partly lost; checked studies trace under half to an unresolved V gene and leave the rest unexplained. Clonal size and the V and J genes are those of that table, whereas D and trimming came from the DNA. Present in this sample are around 170,000 clones, around 77% of which were seen just once. The ten biggest clones cover under 2% of the sample.

About this clone: The clone's antigen remains unknown. No base quality information exists; no much larger clone differs at one position.

This clonotype was obtained from a woman aged 25 to 45 in good health and CMV-seronegative. Input material: PBMCs. The chain is encoded by TRBV19 joined to TRBJ2-7; the central 10 bases match TRBD1. The CDR3 protein sequence reads: CASSTQGGTGAYEQYF. The DNA is as follows: TGTGCCAGTAGTACACAAGGGGGGACAGGGGCCTACGAGCAGTACTTC.